Listed below are T cell receptor beta chains from one sample, sequenced in a study of blood T cell repertoires in COVID-19. TCRdb keeps only in-frame clones here, not all; method: immunoSEQ multiplex PCR. The data contain fewer than 300,000 clones, 90% to 95% of them seen just once; the ten biggest clones take up 2.2%. Sequenced: peripheral blood. Receptors originate from a woman aged 25 to 39 with COVID-19, enrolled during active disease. Both conserved end residues are part of each CDR3. A D gene is named only where the DNA matches it firmly.

d_call: TRBD1
cdr3_length: 13
j_call: TRBJ1-1
v_call: TRBV6-5
cdr3_nt: TGTGCCAGCAGACACCGACAGGGCAACGAAGCTTTCTTT
cdr3_aa: CASRHRQGNEAFF

d_call: -
cdr3_length: 16
j_call: TRBJ1-1
v_call: TRBV3-1/TRBV3-2
cdr3_nt: TGTGCCAGCAGCCAATCAGGGAGGGGGGGGAACACTGAAGCTTTCTTT
cdr3_aa: CASSQSGRGGNTEAFF

d_call: TRBD1
cdr3_length: 15
j_call: TRBJ1-3
v_call: TRBV2
cdr3_nt: TGTGCCAGCAGGTCGGACAGGCGCAATGGAAACACCATATATTTT
cdr3_aa: CASRSDRRNGNTIYF

d_call: -
cdr3_length: 13
j_call: TRBJ1-5
v_call: TRBV3-1/TRBV3-2
cdr3_nt: TGTGCCAGCAGCCAAGGGGGCGATCAGCCCCAGCATTTT
cdr3_aa: CASSQGGDQPQHF

d_call: TRBD1
cdr3_length: 13
j_call: TRBJ1-2
v_call: TRBV11-2
cdr3_nt: TGTGCCAGCAGCCAGGGACAGATCTATGGCTACACCTTC
cdr3_aa: CASSQGQIYGYTF

d_call: TRBD1
cdr3_length: 15
j_call: TRBJ2-7
v_call: TRBV7-8
cdr3_nt: TGTGCCAGCAGCGCACTAACAGGGGTGATCTACGAGCAGTACTTC
cdr3_aa: CASSALTGVIYEQYF

d_call: TRBD2
cdr3_length: 11
j_call: TRBJ2-2
v_call: TRBV24-1
cdr3_nt: TGTGCCTCGACTAGCCACTGGGAGCTGTTTTTT
cdr3_aa: CASTSHWELFF

d_call: TRBD1
cdr3_length: 16
j_call: TRBJ2-4
v_call: TRBV7-9
cdr3_nt: TGTGCCAGCAGCCAGACAGGGCTACTAGCCAAAAACATTCAGTACTTC
cdr3_aa: CASSQTGLLAKNIQYF

d_call: -
cdr3_length: 15
j_call: TRBJ2-6
v_call: TRBV11-2
cdr3_nt: TGTGCCAGCAGCTCATTTTTCTCTGGGGCCAACGTCCTGACTTTC
cdr3_aa: CASSSFFSGANVLTF

d_call: TRBD2
cdr3_length: 16
j_call: TRBJ2-3
v_call: TRBV3-1/TRBV3-2
cdr3_nt: TGTGCCAGCAGCCAAGGGACCGGGACTAGGGCAGATACGCAGTATTTT
cdr3_aa: CASSQGTGTRADTQYF

d_call: -
cdr3_length: 17
j_call: TRBJ1-4
v_call: TRBV21-1
cdr3_nt: TGTGCCAGCACAGTACAGGACAGGGATCGGGCTAATGAAAAACTGTTTTTT
cdr3_aa: CASTVQDRDRANEKLFF

d_call: -
cdr3_length: 13
j_call: TRBJ1-2
v_call: TRBV27
cdr3_nt: TGTGCCAGCGGGGCCAGGGCCGGCTATGGCTACACCTTC
cdr3_aa: CASGARAGYGYTF

d_call: TRBD1
cdr3_length: 15
j_call: TRBJ1-6
v_call: TRBV19
cdr3_nt: TGTGCCAGTAGTGTACAGGGGGCGAACGATTCACCCCTCCACTTT
cdr3_aa: CASSVQGANDSPLHF